The 14 T cell receptor beta chains presented below share a single source sample, sequenced in a study of response to subunit inactivated influenza vaccine (dated by TCRdb to about 2018). Libraries were prepared through RT-PCR. TCRdb shows the sequencer as Illumina HiSeq 2500. Using fastp at Q25 and MiXCR, TCRdb reprocessed the public reads and kept productive beta chains. Entries are consolidated by CDR3 protein sequence, retaining the most common genes and DNA. The sample records 500,000 to 700,000 distinct CDR3 sequences, around a quarter of which are singletons. In total, the top ten clones hold 2.8% of the sample. This sample also belongs to another study, concerning T cells expressing NK-cell markers. The second publication reports: TCR beta cDNA libraries were prepared using 5'RACE template switching, which introduced a universal primer site and unique molecular identifiers.

The sequencing here drew on CD4+ T cells sorted from PBMCs, taken about 12 days after vaccination. These receptors came from a man aged 45-60 years who received an inactivated influenza vaccine. Donor details come from another sample of the same person, matched by shared clones.

This chain links TRBV12-3 or TRBV12-4 with TRBJ2-1, with 7 bases fitting TRBD2. V lost 3 bases, J lost 5 bases, and 7 bases stayed unmatched. CDR3 size: 15 residues. The CDR3 spells CASSFSGGRNNEQFF. Written as DNA, the CDR3 is TGTGCCAGCAGTTTTTCGGGAGGAAGAAACAATGAGCAGTTCTTC.

This clonotype was counted between two and nine times. The J gene is TRBJ1-1, the V gene TRBV7-9, with 7 bases aligning to TRBD1. The V gene end was trimmed by 2 bases and the J gene end by 6 bases; junction bases not matched to a gene: 6. Looked up from germline, CDR1 is SEHNR and CDR2 is FQNEAQ (reference sequence). The CDR3 totals 14 residues. In DNA, the CDR3 is TGTGCCAGCAGCTTAAAGGGGGCAATGGCTGAAGCTTTCTTT. Its protein is CASSLKGAMAEAFF. The full variable domain, completed using reference TRBV7-9 and TRBJ1-1, is DTGVSQNPRHKITKRGQNVTFRCDPISEHNRLYWYRQTLGQGPEFLTYFQNEAQLEKSRLLSDRFSAERPKGSFSTLEIQRTEQGDSAMYLCASSLKGAMAEAFFGQGTRLTVV.

The V and J genes are TRBV6-1 and TRBJ2-7, with 8 positions matching TRBD1. Trimming cost V 8 bases and J 3 bases; bases outside gene matches: 21. This CDR3 has 18 amino acids. The germline V gene has CDR1 MNHNS and CDR2 SASEGT. DNA for the CDR3: TGTGCCAGCTCCTTAGAAAGGACAGGGTCATTCGTAGTCTACGAGCAGTACTTC. Translating gives CASSLERTGSFVVYEQYF.

This clonotype was counted only a few times. This chain connects TRBV7-2 to TRBJ1-4; D perhaps matches TRBD1 (5 bases). The CDR3 contains 15 residues. V shed 1 base and J shed 4 bases, with 10 bases lying between them. Germline V lookup: CDR1 SGHTA, CDR2 FQGNSA. CDR3 protein: CASSLGRAINEKLFF. CDR3 DNA: TGTGCCAGCAGCTTAGGCAGGGCAATTAATGAAAAACTGTTTTTT.

This clonotype was recorded a few times. The chain is built from TRBV5-1 and TRBJ2-3; 9 bases align to TRBD1. Trimming took 2 bases from V and 5 from J; bases not matched to a gene: 9. This CDR3 contains 16 residues. The germline CDR1 and CDR2 sequences are SGHRS and YFSETQ. As DNA, the CDR3 is TGCGCCAGCAGCTTCAACGACAGGGGGAAGGGAGATACGCAGTATTTT. Translation gives CASSFNDRGKGDTQYF.

This chain joins TRBV11-2 and TRBJ2-2; TRBD2 aligns across 13 bases. The ends lost 5 bases at V and 8 bases at J; junction bases unmatched: 11. The CDR3 totals 17 residues. Germline V gene sequence: CDR1 SGHAT, CDR2 FQNNGV. The CDR3 is CASSPTRLAGGWGELFF. In nucleotides, the CDR3 is TGTGCCAGCAGCCCGACCCGACTAGCGGGAGGTTGGGGGGAGCTGTTTTTT.

The chain uses TRBV10-3 and TRBJ2-7; 7 bases are a match to TRBD2. Trimming at V came to 3 bases and at J to 4 bases, leaving 21 bases not matched to a gene. Germline V gene sequence: CDR1 ENHRY, CDR2 SYGVKD. CDR3 size: 19 residues. CDR3 bases: TGTGCCATCAGTGAAGGGTTGCGGGAGCTCCCCTGGCTATTTTACGAGCAGTACTTC. Translating it yields CAISEGLRELPWLFYEQYF.

This rearrangement joins TRBV7-2 to TRBJ2-7, with D maybe TRBD2 (6 bases). V was pared by 5 bases and J by 3 bases, with 23 bases between. This CDR3 has 17 amino acids. Germline V gene data show CDR1 as SGHTA and CDR2 as FQGNSA. CDR3 sequence: CASSLIRPGREFYEQYF. The CDR3 coding sequence is TGTGCCAGCAGCCTAATTCGTCCGGGACGGGAGTTCTACGAGCAGTACTTC.

This chain connects TRBV10-3 to TRBJ2-7; possibly TRBD1 for D (6 bases). Between the trimmed V and J ends, which lost 2 bases and 5 bases, there was a span of 16 bases. The V gene's germline CDR1 is ENHRY and CDR2 SYGVKD. This CDR3 comprises 15 residues. The CDR3 DNA sequence: TGTGCCATCAGTGAGAGACAGGTCTTAGCGAACGAGCAGTACTTC. Translated, it gives CAISERQVLANEQYF.

This clonotype was seen more than once but under ten times. The rearrangement links TRBV5-1 to TRBJ1-6; D gene ambiguous. Germline V gene lookup returns CDR1 SGHRS and CDR2 YFSETQ. V was shortened by 1 base and J by 10 bases, with 15 bases between the two germline ends. The CDR3 consists of 15 residues. The CDR3, as DNA: TGCGCCAGCAGCTTGCTGGGGTTCGATGGCTCACCCCTCCACTTT. Translating gives CASSLLGFDGSPLHF.

This clonotype was seen ten or more times. The chain carries TRBV12-3 or TRBV12-4 and TRBJ2-5, with a possible D match to TRBD1 (6 bases). V lost 3 bases, J lost 2 bases, and 10 bases lay in between. The CDR3 is 14 amino acids. The CDR3, as DNA: TGTGCCAGCAGTTTGTTGACAGGACAAGAGACCCAGTACTTC. Residues: CASSLLTGQETQYF.

J is TRBJ2-3 and V is TRBV5-5; 13 positions match TRBD2. This CDR3 has 17 residues. Trimming at V came to 0 bases and at J to 4 bases, leaving 5 bases not matched to a gene. The germline V gene has CDR1 SGHKS and CDR2 YYEKEE (reference sequence). DNA for the CDR3: TGTGCCAGCAGCTTGGTTTTACTAGCGGGGGGGCCAGATACGCAGTATTTT. The encoded protein is CASSLVLLAGGPDTQYF.

This clonotype was seen a few times. The chain recombines TRBV4-2 with TRBJ2-7, with D possibly matching TRBD1 (6 bases). CDR1 and CDR2 (germline): LGHNA, YNFKEQ. Trimming pared 0 bases from V and 1 base from J, leaving 13 bases between. CDR3 length: 16 residues. This CDR3 is CASSQDPGHGSYEQYF. The CDR3 DNA follows: TGTGCCAGCAGCCAAGACCCGGGACACGGATCCTACGAGCAGTACTTC.

There are a few counts of this clonotype. CDR3 region: CASREPGLAVNNEQFF. DNA of the CDR3: TGTGCCAGCAGGGAGCCTGGACTAGCGGTAAACAATGAGCAGTTCTTC. This chain connects TRBV6-1 to TRBJ2-1; 10 nucleotides line up with TRBD2. The CDR3 runs 16 residues. Looked up from germline, CDR1 is MNHNS and CDR2 is SASEGT. V was pared by 6 bases and J by 5 bases, with 10 bases of the junction left unmatched.